This entry describes one T cell receptor beta chain. The time point: peripheral blood 6 weeks after treatment start. The diagnosis in patients was locally advanced or metastatic urothelial carcinoma. The germline V and J ends were trimmed by 5 bases and 9 bases, with 23 bases remaining between them. Germline V CDR1 and CDR2: SGHAT, FQNNGV. The CDR3 loop spans 15 amino acids. The data originate from a study of PD-L1 blockade in urothelial cancer. As for the study in general: Of prior chemotherapy regimens, patients had received between 0 and 3. Blood-derived samples held a median roughly 150,000 T cells.

Profiling relied on immunoSEQ multiplex PCR, and the TCRdb table lists in-frame clones only, not all of them. The data hold roughly 50,000 clones, with about four fifths observed a single time. The chain links TRBV11-2 to TRBJ2-7; D possibly corresponds to TRBD2 (5 bases). The clonotype was recovered from a man aged 65 to 85 with urothelial cancer. Sequences were derived from PBMCs, sampled around atezolizumab (anti-PD-L1) treatment. Written as DNA, the CDR3 is TGTGCCAGCAGCGCCCTTGGTAGCAGCTATCGGGGGCAGTACTTC. Protein sequence: CASSALGSSYRGQYF.